This passage covers 7 T cell receptor beta chains from one sample sequenced in a study of a mutant IDH1 vaccine in newly diagnosed glioma. TCRdb's table, derived via immunoSEQ multiplex PCR, lists solely in-frame clones and lacks some. The repertoire holds 42,000 or so clones, approximately 80% seen once, with roughly 5% in the top ten. These TCRs are of unknown antigen specificity. Noted time point: week 35, safety follow-up. Each dose delivered 300 ug of mutant IDH1 20-mer peptide subcutaneously with imiquimod. Sample: PBMCs, taken from a glioma patient whose treatment included an IDH1 peptide vaccine. The receptors originated from a woman in her forties or fifties with glioma.

In this sample, this clone turned up once. The J gene is TRBJ1-6, the V gene TRBV5-1; no reliable D call. CDR1 is SGHRS, CDR2 YFSETQ, per germline. Deletions cut 0 bases from V and 7 bases from J, with 11 bases between. CDR3 length: 15 residues. This CDR3 reads CASSLGRGGNSPLHF. DNA of the CDR3: TGCGCCAGCAGCTTGGGGAGAGGAGGGAATTCACCCCTCCACTTT.

The chain uses TRBV18 and TRBJ1-2, with D possibly matching TRBD1 (5 bases). V was shortened by 1 base and J by 8 bases, with 26 bases between the two germline ends. Germline V gene data show CDR1 as KGHSH and CDR2 as LQKENI. This CDR3 is 18 amino acids long. CDR3 residues: CASSPQGPGTVVARGYTF. CDR3 DNA: TGTGCCAGCTCACCACAAGGCCCCGGGACGGTGGTTGCGAGGGGCTACACCTTC.

The chain carries TRBV15 and TRBJ1-2; TRBD1 matches 10 bases. Trimming removed 2 bases from V and 6 bases from J; junction bases left unmatched: 6. The CDR3 contains 15 residues. Germline CDR1 and CDR2: LNHNV and YYDKDF (reference sequence). The CDR3 coding sequence is TGTGCCACCAGCAGAAAGACAGGGGGCGCAAATGGCTACACCTTC. It encodes CATSRKTGGANGYTF.

This chain uses TRBV30 with TRBJ1-1; D is uncertain. CDR1 and CDR2 from the germline V gene are GTSNPN and SVGIG (reference sequence). Trimming removed 0 bases from V and 6 bases from J, with 11 bases in between. This CDR3 is built from 13 residues. CDR3 sequence reads: CAWSVQGVAEAFF. In nucleotides, the CDR3 is TGTGCCTGGAGTGTACAAGGCGTCGCTGAAGCTTTCTTT.

The rearrangement links TRBV7-2 to TRBJ1-6; 7 bases map to TRBD1. CDR3 size: 15 residues. V lost 5 bases and J lost 6; bases outside the gene matches: 7. CDR1 and CDR2 from the germline V gene are SGHTA and FQGNSA. CDR3 sequence reads: CASSPGRGPNSPLHF. DNA for the CDR3: TGTGCCAGCAGCCCCGGGAGGGGGCCTAATTCACCCCTCCACTTT.

CDR3 bases: TGTGCCAGCAGTTTAAGACCTTACAACACCGGGGAGCTGTTTTTT. Its protein is CASSLRPYNTGELFF. This chain links TRBV28 with TRBJ2-2; no firm D call. Germline assignment: CDR1 MDHEN and CDR2 SYDVKM. V lost 2 bases and J 2 bases, leaving 9 bases between the germline ends. CDR3 length: 15 amino acids. The entire variable domain, with the rest obtained from reference TRBV28 and TRBJ2-2, is as follows: DVKVTQSSRYLVKRTGEKVFLECVQDMDHENMFWYRQDPGLGLRLIYFSYDVKMKEKGDIPEGYSVSREKKERFSLILESASTNQTSMYLCASSLRPYNTGELFFGEGSRLTVL.

V is TRBV4-3 and J is TRBJ1-4; TRBD1 agrees at 9 bases. CDR3 size: 17 residues. CDR1 is LGHNA and CDR2 is YSLEER in the germline V gene. The J segment lost 8 bases and the V segment lost 0 bases, leaving 10 bases of the junction unmatched. CDR3 residues: CASSQEVSGTGNEKLFF. In DNA, the CDR3 is TGCGCCAGCAGCCAAGAGGTCTCCGGGACAGGGAACGAAAAACTGTTTTTT.